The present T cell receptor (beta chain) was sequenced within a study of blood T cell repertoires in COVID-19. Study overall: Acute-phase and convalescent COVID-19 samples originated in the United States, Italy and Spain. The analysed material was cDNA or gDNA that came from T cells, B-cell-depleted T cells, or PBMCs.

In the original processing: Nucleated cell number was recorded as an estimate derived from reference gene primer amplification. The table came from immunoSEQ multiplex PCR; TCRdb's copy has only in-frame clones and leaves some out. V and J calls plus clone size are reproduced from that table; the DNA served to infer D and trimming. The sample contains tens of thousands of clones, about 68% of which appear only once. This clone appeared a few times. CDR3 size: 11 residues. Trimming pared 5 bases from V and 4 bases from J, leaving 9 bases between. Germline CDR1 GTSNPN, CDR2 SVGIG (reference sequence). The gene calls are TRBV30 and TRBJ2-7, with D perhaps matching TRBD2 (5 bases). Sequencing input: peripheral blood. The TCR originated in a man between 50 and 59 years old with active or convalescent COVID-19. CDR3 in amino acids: CAWAGEYEQYF. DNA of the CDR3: TGTGCCTGGGCCGGGGAATACGAGCAGTACTTC.